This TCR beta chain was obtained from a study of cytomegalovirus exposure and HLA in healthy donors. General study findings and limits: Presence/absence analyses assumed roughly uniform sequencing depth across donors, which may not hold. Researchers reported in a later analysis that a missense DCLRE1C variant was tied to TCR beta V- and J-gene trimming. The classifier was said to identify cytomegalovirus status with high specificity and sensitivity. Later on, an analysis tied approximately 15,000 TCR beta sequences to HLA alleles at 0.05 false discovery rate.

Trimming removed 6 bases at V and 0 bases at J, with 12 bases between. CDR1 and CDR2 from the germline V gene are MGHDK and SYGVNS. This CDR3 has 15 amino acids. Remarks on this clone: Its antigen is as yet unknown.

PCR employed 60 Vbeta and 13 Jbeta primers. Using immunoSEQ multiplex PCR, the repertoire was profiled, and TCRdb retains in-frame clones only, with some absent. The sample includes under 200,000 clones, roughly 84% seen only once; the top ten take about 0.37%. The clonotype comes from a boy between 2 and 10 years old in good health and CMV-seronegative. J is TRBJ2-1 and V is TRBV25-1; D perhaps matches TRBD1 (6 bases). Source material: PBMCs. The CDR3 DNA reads TGTGCCAGCAGGGAAACAGGGCTCTCCTACAATGAGCAGTTCTTC. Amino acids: CASRETGLSYNEQFF.